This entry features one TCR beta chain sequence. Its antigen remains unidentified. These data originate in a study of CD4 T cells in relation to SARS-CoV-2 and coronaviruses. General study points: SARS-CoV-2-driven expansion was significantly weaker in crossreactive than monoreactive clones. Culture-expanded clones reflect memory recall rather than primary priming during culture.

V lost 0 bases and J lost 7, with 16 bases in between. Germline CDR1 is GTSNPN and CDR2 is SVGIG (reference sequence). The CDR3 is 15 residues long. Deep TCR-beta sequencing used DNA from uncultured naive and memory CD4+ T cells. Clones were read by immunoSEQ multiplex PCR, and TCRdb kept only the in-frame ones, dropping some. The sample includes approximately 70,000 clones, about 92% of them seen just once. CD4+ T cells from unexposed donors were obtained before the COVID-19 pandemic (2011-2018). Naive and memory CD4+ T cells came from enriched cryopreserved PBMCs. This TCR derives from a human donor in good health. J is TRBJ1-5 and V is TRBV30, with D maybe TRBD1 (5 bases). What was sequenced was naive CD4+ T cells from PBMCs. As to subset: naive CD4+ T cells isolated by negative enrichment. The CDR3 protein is CAWSVLGTEWQPQHF. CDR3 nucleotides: TGTGCCTGGAGTGTACTCGGGACTGAATGGCAGCCCCAGCATTTT.